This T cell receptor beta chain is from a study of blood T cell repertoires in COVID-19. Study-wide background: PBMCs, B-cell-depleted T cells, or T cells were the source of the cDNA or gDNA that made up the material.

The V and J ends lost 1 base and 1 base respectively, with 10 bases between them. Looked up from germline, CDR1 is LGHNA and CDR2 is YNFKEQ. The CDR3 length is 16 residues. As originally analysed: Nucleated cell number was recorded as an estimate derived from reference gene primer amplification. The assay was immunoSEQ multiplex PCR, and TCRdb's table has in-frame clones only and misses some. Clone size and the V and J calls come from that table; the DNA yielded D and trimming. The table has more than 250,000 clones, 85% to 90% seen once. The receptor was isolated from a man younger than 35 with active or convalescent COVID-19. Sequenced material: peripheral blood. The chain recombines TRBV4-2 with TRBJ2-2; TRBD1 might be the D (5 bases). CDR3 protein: CASSQGLGRNTGELFF. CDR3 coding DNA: TGTGCCAGCAGCCAAGGGTTGGGGCGGAACACCGGGGAGCTGTTTTTT.